This record looks at one T cell receptor (beta chain) sequence and its context. CDR3 length: 13 amino acids. CDR1 is LNHNV and CDR2 is YYDKDF in the germline V gene (reference sequence). V shed 5 bases and J shed 7 bases, with 14 bases lying between them. Repertoires were generated with immunoSEQ multiplex PCR, while TCRdb's copy carries only in-frame clones and drops some. The sample comprises around 380,000 clones, approximately 86% of which are singletons, and 3% to 3.5% rests with the top ten. Sample treatment: 19 received Ad26.COV2.S at low or high dose, single or two shots; several received placebo; per-sample allocation not given. Sampling was performed 63 days after the first vaccine or placebo injection. The record originates from a study of Ad26.COV2.S vaccination and SARS-CoV-2 variants. Study-wide background: The trial was COV1001 and the donor's arm was Ad26.COV2.S.

Sequencing used peripheral blood, obtained in a trial of Ad26.COV2.S vaccine versus placebo. The rearrangement uses TRBV15 and TRBJ1-2; D is unclear. The sequence derives from a person aged 18 to 65 who received the Ad26.COV2.S COVID-19 vaccine or a placebo. The CDR3 DNA reads as TGTGCCACCAGCCTGGACCTCGTCGGTGGCTACACCTTC. Amino acids: CATSLDLVGGYTF. Full variable domain (rest looked up from reference TRBV15 and TRBJ1-2): DAMVIQNPRYQVTQFGKPVTLSCSQTLNHNVMYWYQQKSSQAPKLLFHYYDKDFNNEADTPDNFQSRRPNTSFCFLDIRSPGLGDTAMYLCATSLDLVGGYTFGSGTRLTVV.